This TCR beta chain was found in a study of siplizumab effects on memory and regulatory T cells (dated 2019 in TCRdb). Background on the whole study: The study examined how the anti-CD2 antibody siplizumab affects alloreactive T-cell subsets in allogeneic mixed lymphocyte reactions built from human PBMCs. Study-wide conclusions, independent of this receptor: Among mappable alloreactive CD4+ clones, the Treg-derived fraction averaged around 63% with siplizumab versus about 25% in control reactions. The suppressive function of proliferating Tregs from siplizumab cultures was not functionally confirmed. About 80-96% of proliferating CD4+ or CD8+ clones could not be given a naive or memory phenotype. Siplizumab significantly lowered the cumulative frequency of alloreactive sequences that could be traced to unstimulated CD4+ memory T cells. Because sequences at frequencies below about 10^-5 were poorly captured, only a minor fraction of alloreactive clones could be mapped back to unstimulated subsets. Unstimulated naive T cells appeared more diverse than memory T cells, and naive cells seemed to contribute substantially to the alloresponse.

The method was the immunoSEQ multiplex PCR assay. Around 92,000 TCR templates per sample were assayed by the deep sequencing platform. Genomic DNA extracted from sorted T cells was used for TCRbeta CDR3 sequencing. Per the source publication's procedure: Clonal analysis of TCRbeta CDR3 data was done in the R programming language. Alloreactive CD4+ and CD8+ clones were defined by comparing unstimulated samples with post-reaction CFSE-low samples. Alloreactive CD4+ clones were assigned to regulatory or non-regulatory origin by matching sequences to sorted unstimulated Treg and non-Treg repertoires. Sourced from immuneACCESS, this table was stored by TCRdb with only in-frame sequences that have V and J called. A share of the clones is absent; for the studies checked, an unresolved V gene accounts for under half, and the remainder has no known explanation. D and trimming were read from the DNA, whereas the V and J calls and clone size are those reported in that table. The sample table records 110,000 or so clones; 80% to 95% of these occur just once. The ten largest account for roughly 0.17% of the sample.

The CDR3 runs 13 residues from the cysteine to the phenylalanine. Only the CDR3 DNA is retained, 39 bases long and in frame from the first base. Reading the germline V gene gives CDR1 SGHTA and CDR2 FQGNSA. V gives up 5 bases and J gives up 7 bases, and the segment between their germline ends measures 12 bases. About this clone: The antigen it recognizes is unknown. The record has no base qualities; no much larger clone is one base away.

TCRbeta CDR3 sequencing was performed on sorted unstimulated T cells and on proliferating T cells recovered from mixed lymphocyte reactions. Fresh whole blood from nine to ten HLA-typed healthy donors was used as the source from which PBMCs were isolated. To map where alloreactive clones came from, CD4+ non-regulatory T cells in the unstimulated state were FACS-sorted. Sequenced sample: non-Treg CD4+ T cells sorted from blood. Taken with the paper, the label for cell subset or site translates to: FACS-sorted unstimulated CD4+ non-regulatory T cells. This TCR was recovered from a human donor in good health. The rearranged chain carries TRBV7-2 and TRBJ2-1; the D gene is unclear. CDR3 loop: CASSPRSRNEQFF. The DNA sequence is TGTGCCAGCAGCCCGAGGTCTAGGAATGAGCAGTTCTTC.